Below are 13 T cell receptor beta chains sequenced from a single sample in a study (dated by TCRdb to about 2016). Libraries were built with RT-PCR. These reads were obtained on an Illumina MiSeq. TCRdb handled the public reads itself, with Q25 trimming in fastp and clone calling in MiXCR, and kept productive beta chains. Rows merge per CDR3 protein into single entries with the most common DNA and genes. The sample includes more than 550,000 distinct CDR3 sequences, with approximately 15% observed a single time. Roughly 3.9% of the sample is taken by the ten largest. The sample was memory CD4+ T cells from blood. The receptors here all came from a female donor in good health, serving as a healthy control.

This clonotype came up a few times. The chain links TRBV6-5 to TRBJ1-5; D not resolved. The germline V gene encodes CDR1 MNHEY and CDR2 SVGAGI. V was trimmed by 6 bases and J by 3 bases, leaving 15 bases between them. CDR3 length: 15 amino acids. Here the CDR3 reads CASSPLVRNNQPQHF. CDR3 DNA: TGTGCCAGCAGCCCTCTGGTCAGGAACAATCAGCCCCAGCATTTT.

The V gene is TRBV13, the J gene TRBJ1-3, with D hard to call. The V end was cut by 5 bases, the J end by 2 bases, with 13 bases between. CDR1 is PRHDT and CDR2 is FYEKMQ in the germline V gene (reference sequence). The CDR3 loop spans 15 amino acids. In nucleotides, the CDR3 is TGTGCCAGCAGCCCCGTTGGACCCACTGGAAACACCATATATTTT. Encoded protein: CASSPVGPTGNTIYF.

V is TRBV6-5 and J is TRBJ2-3; D is possibly TRBD1 (5 bases). The CDR3 spans 16 residues. Germline CDR1 is MNHEY and CDR2 is SVGAGI. The germline V and J ends were trimmed by 5 bases and 1 base, with 16 bases remaining between them. CDR3 coding DNA: TGTGCCAGCAGTCCCAGCCGGAAAGGGGGCACAGATACGCAGTATTTT. This sequence encodes CASSPSRKGGTDTQYF.

This clonotype was detected a few times. The rearrangement uses TRBV3-1 and TRBJ2-1; no definite D call. Trimming left V 4 bases short and J 11 bases short, with 12 bases between. CDR1 and CDR2 from the germline V gene are LGHDT and YNNKEL (reference sequence). The CDR3 runs 12 residues. The CDR3 DNA sequence: TGTGCCAGCAGCCCTGGTTTAGGGAAGCAGTTCTTC. Its protein product is CASSPGLGKQFF.

This chain links TRBV29-1 with TRBJ2-3; no firm D call. This CDR3 has 13 amino acids. V was pared by 6 bases and J by 1 base, with 11 bases between. The germline V gene has CDR1 SQVTM and CDR2 ANQGSEA. CDR3 residues: CSVMAVRTDTQYF. The CDR3 DNA is TGCAGCGTGATGGCTGTTCGCACAGATACGCAGTATTTT.

This clonotype was found many times. The rearrangement uses TRBV30 and TRBJ1-2; TRBD1 might be the D (5 bases). Trimming removed 3 bases at V and 1 base at J, with 12 bases between. This CDR3 region has 14 residues. CDR1 and CDR2 from the germline V gene are GTSNPN and SVGIG (reference sequence). In nucleotides, the CDR3 is TGTGCCTGGAGGAATGGGGACGTTAACTATGGCTACACCTTC. Residues: CAWRNGDVNYGYTF.

Points on this clonotype: A read error may explain this, as a much larger clone is one base away. V is TRBV5-6 and J is TRBJ1-1; D ambiguous. The V end was cut by 3 bases, the J end by 4 bases, with 10 bases between. The CDR3 contains 13 residues. Germline V lookup: CDR1 SGHDT, CDR2 YYEEEE. The CDR3, as DNA: TGTGCCAGCAGCTACGAGACATCCACTGAAGCTTTCTTT. The encoded protein is CASSYETSTEAFF. Looking up the rest from reference TRBV5-6 and TRBJ1-1 gives the full variable domain: DAGVTQSPTHLIKTRGQQVTLRCSPKSGHDTVSWYQQALGQGPQFIFQYYEEEERQRGNFPDRFSGHQFPNYSSELNVNALLLGDSALYLCASSYETSTEAFFGQGTRLTVV.

The V call is TRBV15, the J call TRBJ2-3, with a tentative D call TRBD2 (6 bases). The CDR3 covers 12 residues. Germline V gene sequence: CDR1 LNHNV, CDR2 YYDKDF (reference sequence). Deletions cut 1 base from V and 10 bases from J, with 9 bases between. The CDR3 DNA follows: TGTGCCACCAGCAGAGTGTCGGGGGCGCAGTATTTT. Amino acids: CATSRVSGAQYF.

The CDR3 DNA follows: TGTGCCAGCAGTTTAGCAGAAGGTACTTACAATGAGCAGTTCTTC. Amino acids: CASSLAEGTYNEQFF. V gene TRBV12-3 or TRBV12-4 combines with J gene TRBJ2-1, with D unclear. This CDR3 has 15 residues. The V end lost 0 bases, the J end lost 4 bases, and 10 bases lay between the germline ends.

This clonotype appeared a few times. The gene calls are TRBV19 and TRBJ2-7; 7 bases line up with TRBD2. The germline V gene encodes CDR1 LNHDA and CDR2 SQIVND (reference sequence). The CDR3 has 15 amino acids. V was pared by 5 bases and J by 6 bases, with 13 bases of the junction left unmatched. In DNA, the CDR3 is TGTGCCAGTAGTTCTCTGGGGGAACTAGCGTCCGAGCAGTACTTC. Its translation: CASSSLGELASEQYF.

This clonotype has more than one count but fewer than ten. V usage is TRBV5-1 and J usage is TRBJ2-7; either TRBD1 or TRBD2 may supply D (5 bases each). Per the germline V gene, CDR1 is SGHRS and CDR2 is YFSETQ. The ends were cut back, 0 bases at V and 2 bases at J, with 12 bases in the middle. This CDR3 is 15 amino acids long. The CDR3 nucleotides are TGCGCCAGCAGCTTGGGAGGGACCATTACCTACGAGCAGTACTTC. Amino acid sequence: CASSLGGTITYEQYF.

As for this clonotype: This may stem from a read error, because a much larger clone lies one nucleotide away. In DNA, the CDR3 is TGCAGTGCCGCACCTTCGACAGGGGATAATTCACTCCTCCACTTT. Translated: CSAAPSTGDNSLLHF. The chain carries TRBV20-1 and TRBJ1-6; the match to TRBD1 covers 8 bases. This CDR3 spans 15 amino acids. Germline V gene sequence: CDR1 DFQATT, CDR2 SNEGSKA (reference sequence).

This clonotype was counted at least ten times. The J gene is TRBJ1-3, the V gene TRBV7-2; D gene ambiguous. The germline V gene encodes CDR1 SGHTA and CDR2 FQGNSA. This CDR3 is built from 14 residues. The V end was cut by 5 bases, the J end by 0 bases, with 8 bases between. In DNA form, the CDR3 reads TGTGCCAGCAGCCCGAGCTACTCTGGAAACACCATATATTTT. Amino acid sequence: CASSPSYSGNTIYF.